Listed below are T cell receptor beta chains from one sample, sequenced in a study of blood T cell repertoires in COVID-19. TCRdb keeps only in-frame clones here, not all; method: immunoSEQ multiplex PCR. There are 90,000 to 150,000 clones in the sample; around 86% occur only once, and roughly a tenth lies in the top ten. The sequenced sample was peripheral blood. The receptors here all came from a man at least 80 years old with acute or convalescent COVID-19. Each CDR3 is given with its conserved first and last residue. The order of the fields is V gene, D gene, clone size, J gene, CDR3 protein, CDR3 DNA. The D gene is left open where the match is weak. The size field is filled for only some rows; it gives once, few, many or a size class.

V gene: TRBV5-6
D gene: .
clone size: .
J gene: TRBJ1-4
CDR3 protein: CASSSQGWANEKLFF
CDR3 DNA: TGTGCCAGCAGCTCCCAGGGTTGGGCTAATGAAAAACTGTTTTTT

V gene: TRBV2
D gene: .
clone size: .
J gene: TRBJ2-7
CDR3 protein: CASLLPDYEQYF
CDR3 DNA: TGTGCCAGCTTACTACCCGACTACGAGCAGTACTTC

V gene: TRBV5-1
D gene: .
clone size: once
J gene: TRBJ1-1
CDR3 protein: CASSLSLNTEAFF
CDR3 DNA: TGCGCCAGCAGCTTGAGCCTGAACACTGAAGCTTTCTTT

V gene: TRBV7-3
D gene: TRBD2
clone size: .
J gene: TRBJ2-7
CDR3 protein: CASSWTSGGSYEQYF
CDR3 DNA: TGTGCCAGCAGCTGGACTAGCGGGGGTTCCTACGAGCAGTACTTC

V gene: TRBV19
D gene: TRBD1
clone size: once
J gene: TRBJ2-7
CDR3 protein: CASSIVLGTGIPYEQYF
CDR3 DNA: TGTGCCAGTAGTATAGTATTGGGGACAGGGATACCATACGAGCAGTACTTC

V gene: TRBV3-1/TRBV3-2
D gene: .
clone size: few
J gene: TRBJ1-4
CDR3 protein: CASSPYRTGSDEKLFF
CDR3 DNA: TGTGCCAGCAGCCCTTATCGAACAGGTAGTGATGAAAAACTGTTTTTT

V gene: TRBV5-4
D gene: .
clone size: few
J gene: TRBJ1-2
CDR3 protein: CASHTGLKNYGYTF
CDR3 DNA: TGTGCCAGCCACACGGGACTGAAAAACTATGGCTACACCTTC

V gene: TRBV11-2
D gene: .
clone size: .
J gene: TRBJ1-5
CDR3 protein: CASSLGGYQPQHF
CDR3 DNA: TGTGCCAGCAGCTTAGGAGGGTATCAGCCCCAGCATTTT

V gene: TRBV14
D gene: .
clone size: .
J gene: TRBJ1-1
CDR3 protein: CASSSSRVEAFF
CDR3 DNA: TGTGCCAGCAGCTCAAGTCGAGTTGAAGCTTTCTTT

V gene: TRBV30
D gene: .
clone size: .
J gene: TRBJ1-5
CDR3 protein: CAWTDTKTGGSNQPQHF
CDR3 DNA: TGTGCCTGGACCGATACAAAAACAGGCGGATCTAATCAGCCCCAGCATTTT

V gene: TRBV2
D gene: .
clone size: .
J gene: TRBJ2-3
CDR3 protein: CASSSDTDTQYF
CDR3 DNA: TGTGCCAGCAGTTCAGACACAGATACGCAGTATTTT

V gene: TRBV10-3
D gene: .
clone size: .
J gene: TRBJ2-6
CDR3 protein: CAISADSKANVLTF
CDR3 DNA: TGTGCCATCAGTGCGGATAGCAAGGCCAACGTCCTGACTTTC

V gene: TRBV5-6
D gene: TRBD1
clone size: .
J gene: TRBJ1-2
CDR3 protein: CASKPGGGGYTF
CDR3 DNA: TGTGCCAGCAAACCAGGGGGCGGTGGCTACACCTTC

V gene: TRBV19
D gene: .
clone size: .
J gene: TRBJ2-7
CDR3 protein: CASSRAEANNEQYF
CDR3 DNA: TGTGCCAGTAGTCGAGCGGAGGCGAATAACGAGCAGTACTTC

V gene: TRBV19
D gene: .
clone size: once
J gene: TRBJ1-1
CDR3 protein: CASSMRERAFF
CDR3 DNA: TGTGCCAGTAGTATGAGGGAACGAGCTTTCTTT

V gene: TRBV29-1
D gene: TRBD1
clone size: .
J gene: TRBJ1-2
CDR3 protein: CSVRTGTYGYTF
CDR3 DNA: TGCAGCGTGAGGACAGGGACCTATGGCTACACCTTC

V gene: TRBV30
D gene: TRBD2
clone size: .
J gene: TRBJ2-1
CDR3 protein: CAWRGLAGGSAYNEQFF
CDR3 DNA: TGTGCCTGGAGGGGGCTAGCGGGAGGGTCCGCCTACAATGAGCAGTTCTTC

V gene: TRBV7-2
D gene: .
clone size: .
J gene: TRBJ1-1
CDR3 protein: CASTPRGGVFFYTEAFF
CDR3 DNA: TGTGCCAGCACCCCGCGGGGGGGTGTGTTTTTTTACACTGAAGCTTTCTTT

V gene: TRBV29-1
D gene: TRBD1
clone size: .
J gene: TRBJ1-5
CDR3 protein: CSVEEEGAGQPQHF
CDR3 DNA: TGCAGCGTTGAAGAGGAGGGGGCAGGCCAGCCCCAGCATTTT

V gene: TRBV30
D gene: TRBD2
clone size: .
J gene: TRBJ2-1
CDR3 protein: CAWSSEREGQFF
CDR3 DNA: TGTGCCTGGAGTAGCGAGCGGGAGGGGCAGTTCTTC

V gene: TRBV27
D gene: TRBD1
clone size: .
J gene: TRBJ1-2
CDR3 protein: CASSLGQGIYGYTF
CDR3 DNA: TGTGCCAGCAGTTTGGGACAGGGGATCTATGGCTACACCTTC

V gene: TRBV10-3
D gene: TRBD1
clone size: few
J gene: TRBJ2-1
CDR3 protein: CAISTGQGRLEQFF
CDR3 DNA: TGTGCCATCAGTACGGGACAGGGAAGATTAGAGCAGTTCTTC

V gene: TRBV18
D gene: .
clone size: .
J gene: TRBJ1-1
CDR3 protein: CASSPRWTANTEAFF
CDR3 DNA: TGTGCCAGCTCACCACGATGGACAGCGAACACTGAAGCTTTCTTT

V gene: TRBV3-1/TRBV3-2
D gene: TRBD1
clone size: .
J gene: TRBJ1-1
CDR3 protein: CASSQTGMNTEAFF
CDR3 DNA: TGTGCCAGCAGCCAGACAGGGATGAACACTGAAGCTTTCTTT

V gene: TRBV5-1
D gene: .
clone size: .
J gene: TRBJ2-1
CDR3 protein: CASSPFGGDHNEQFF
CDR3 DNA: TGCGCCAGCAGCCCCTTTGGAGGGGACCACAATGAGCAGTTCTTC

V gene: TRBV29-1
D gene: TRBD1
clone size: .
J gene: TRBJ1-1
CDR3 protein: CSVVKAGGSEAFF
CDR3 DNA: TGCAGCGTTGTTAAGGCAGGGGGATCTGAAGCTTTCTTT

V gene: TRBV6-5
D gene: .
clone size: .
J gene: TRBJ2-5
CDR3 protein: CASSPGQETQYF
CDR3 DNA: TGTGCCAGCAGTCCCGGACAGGAGACCCAGTACTTC

V gene: TRBV7-9
D gene: TRBD1
clone size: once
J gene: TRBJ1-1
CDR3 protein: CASSLGTGVRNTEAFF
CDR3 DNA: TGTGCCAGCAGCTTAGGGACAGGGGTCAGGAACACTGAAGCTTTCTTT

V gene: TRBV3-1/TRBV3-2
D gene: .
clone size: .
J gene: TRBJ2-2
CDR3 protein: CASSQGLTGSTGELFF
CDR3 DNA: TGTGCCAGCAGCCAAGGTCTGACAGGAAGCACCGGGGAGCTGTTTTTT

V gene: TRBV5-1
D gene: TRBD2
clone size: .
J gene: TRBJ2-5
CDR3 protein: CASSVRLTSGGEETQYF
CDR3 DNA: TGCGCCAGCAGCGTCCGATTGACTAGCGGGGGGGAAGAGACCCAGTACTTC

V gene: TRBV5-4
D gene: .
clone size: .
J gene: TRBJ2-1
CDR3 protein: CASSLEGGSYNEQFF
CDR3 DNA: TGTGCCAGCAGCTTGGAGGGGGGGTCCTACAATGAGCAGTTCTTC

V gene: TRBV18
D gene: .
clone size: once
J gene: TRBJ1-4
CDR3 protein: CASSPPSLLANEKLFF
CDR3 DNA: TGTGCCAGCTCACCACCGTCCCTGCTCGCTAACGAAAAACTGTTTTTT

V gene: TRBV19
D gene: .
clone size: .
J gene: TRBJ1-1
CDR3 protein: CASSPDLNTEAFF
CDR3 DNA: TGTGCCAGTTCTCCCGACTTGAACACTGAAGCTTTCTTT

V gene: TRBV3-1/TRBV3-2
D gene: .
clone size: .
J gene: TRBJ1-2
CDR3 protein: CASSQAMSRRGYGYTF
CDR3 DNA: TGTGCCAGCAGCCAAGCAATGTCACGGAGAGGCTATGGCTACACCTTC